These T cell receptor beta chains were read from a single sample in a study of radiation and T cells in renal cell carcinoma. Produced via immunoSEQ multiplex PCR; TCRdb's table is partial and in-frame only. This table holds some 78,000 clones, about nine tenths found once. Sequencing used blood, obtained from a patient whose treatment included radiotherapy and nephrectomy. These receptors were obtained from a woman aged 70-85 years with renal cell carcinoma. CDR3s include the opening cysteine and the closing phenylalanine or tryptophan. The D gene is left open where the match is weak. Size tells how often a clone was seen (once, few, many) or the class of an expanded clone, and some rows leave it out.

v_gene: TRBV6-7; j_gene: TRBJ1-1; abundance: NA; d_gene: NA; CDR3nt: TGTGCCAGCACCCAACACGTGAACACTGAAGCTTTCTTT; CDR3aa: CASTQHVNTEAFF
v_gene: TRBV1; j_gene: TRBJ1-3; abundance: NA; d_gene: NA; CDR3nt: TGCACCAGCAGCCAAGATCGGGGGAGTATGGACACCATATATTTT; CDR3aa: CTSSQDRGSMDTIYF
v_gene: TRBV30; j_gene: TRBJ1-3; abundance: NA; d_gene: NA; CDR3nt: TGTGCTGGGTACAGGGCGGCTGGAAACACCATATATTTT; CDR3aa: CAGYRAAGNTIYF
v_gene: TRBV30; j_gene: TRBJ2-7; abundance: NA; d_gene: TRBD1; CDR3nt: TGTGCCTGGAGTGTTCCCTATAACAGGGGGCAGTACGAGCAGTACTTC; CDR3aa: CAWSVPYNRGQYEQYF
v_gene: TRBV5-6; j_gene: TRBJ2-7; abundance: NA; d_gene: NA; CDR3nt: TGTGCCAGCAGCTTAATGGGCAGGCCCTACGAGCAGTACTTC; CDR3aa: CASSLMGRPYEQYF
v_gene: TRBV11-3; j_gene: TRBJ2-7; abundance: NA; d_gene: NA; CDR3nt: TGTGCCAGCAGCTTAGCTTCTAACTCCTACGAGCAGTACTTC; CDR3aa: CASSLASNSYEQYF
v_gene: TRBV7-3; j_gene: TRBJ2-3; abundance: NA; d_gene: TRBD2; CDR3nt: TGTGCCAGCAGCTCGCGGGGGGGCTACACAGATACGCAGTATTTT; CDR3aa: CASSSRGGYTDTQYF
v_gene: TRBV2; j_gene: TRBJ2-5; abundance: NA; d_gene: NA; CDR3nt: TGTGCCAGCAGTATGAGGGGAGAGACCCAGTACTTC; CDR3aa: CASSMRGETQYF
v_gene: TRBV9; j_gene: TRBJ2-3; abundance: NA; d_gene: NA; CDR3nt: TGTGCCAGCAGCGTTGAAGTACTTAGCACAGATACGCAGTATTTT; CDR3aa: CASSVEVLSTDTQYF
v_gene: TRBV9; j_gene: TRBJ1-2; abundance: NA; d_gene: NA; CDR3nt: TGTGCCAGCAGCGGGGGTCTGGGGATTTATGGCTACACCTTC; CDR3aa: CASSGGLGIYGYTF
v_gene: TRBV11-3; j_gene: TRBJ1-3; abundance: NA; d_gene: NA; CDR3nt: TGTGCCAGCAGCTTAGTGGACTTTACCTCTGGAAACACCATATATTTT; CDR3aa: CASSLVDFTSGNTIYF
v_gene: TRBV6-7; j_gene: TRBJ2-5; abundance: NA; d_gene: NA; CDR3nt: TGTGCCAGCAGTTATCCCCAGGGCCCAGAGACCCAGTACTTC; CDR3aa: CASSYPQGPETQYF
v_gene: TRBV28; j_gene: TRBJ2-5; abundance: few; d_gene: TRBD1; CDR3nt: TGTGCCAGCAGGCGACAGGGACAAGAGACCCAGTACTTC; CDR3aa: CASRRQGQETQYF
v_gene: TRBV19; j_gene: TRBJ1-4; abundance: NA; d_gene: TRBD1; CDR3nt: TGTGCCAGTAGTGGGACAGGGGCGCATGAAAAACTGTTTTTT; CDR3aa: CASSGTGAHEKLFF
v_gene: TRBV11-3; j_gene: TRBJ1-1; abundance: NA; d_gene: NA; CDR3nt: TGTGCCAGCAGCTTCTCCCCCCTGACTGAAGCTTTCTTT; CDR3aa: CASSFSPLTEAFF
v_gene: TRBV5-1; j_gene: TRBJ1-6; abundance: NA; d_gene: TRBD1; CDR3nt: TGCGCCAGCAGCCTCCTCCAGGGGGCCAATTCACCCCTCCACTTT; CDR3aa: CASSLLQGANSPLHF
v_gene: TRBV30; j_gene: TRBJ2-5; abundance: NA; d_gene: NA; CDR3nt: TGTGCCTGGAGCGGCAGGCCCCAAGAGACCCAGTACTTC; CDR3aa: CAWSGRPQETQYF